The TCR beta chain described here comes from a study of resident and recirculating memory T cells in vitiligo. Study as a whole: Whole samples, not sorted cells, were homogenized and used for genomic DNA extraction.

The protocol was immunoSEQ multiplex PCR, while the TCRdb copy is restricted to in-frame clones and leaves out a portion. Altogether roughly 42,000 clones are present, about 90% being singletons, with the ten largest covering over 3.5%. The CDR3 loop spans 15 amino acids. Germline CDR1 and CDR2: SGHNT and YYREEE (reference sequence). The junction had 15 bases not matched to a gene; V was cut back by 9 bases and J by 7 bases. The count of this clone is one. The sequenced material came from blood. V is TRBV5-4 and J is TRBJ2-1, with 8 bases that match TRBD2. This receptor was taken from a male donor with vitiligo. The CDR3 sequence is CATQRGLGGGNEQFF. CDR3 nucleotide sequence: TGTGCCACCCAGCGGGGGTTAGGGGGAGGGAATGAGCAGTTCTTC.